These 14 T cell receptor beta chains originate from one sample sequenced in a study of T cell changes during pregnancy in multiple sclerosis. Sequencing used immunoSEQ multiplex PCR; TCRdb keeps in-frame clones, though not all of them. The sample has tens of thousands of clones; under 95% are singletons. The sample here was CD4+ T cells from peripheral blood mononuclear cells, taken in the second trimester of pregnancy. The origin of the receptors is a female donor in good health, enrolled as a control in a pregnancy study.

Here the CDR3 reads CASSQPTGTGFSYEQYF. The DNA of the CDR3 is TGTGCCAGCAGCCAACCAACCGGGACAGGGTTCTCCTACGAGCAGTACTTC. V gene TRBV4-2 combines with J gene TRBJ2-7; 9 nucleotides line up with TRBD1. With V trimmed by 2 bases and J by 0 bases, 8 bases remained unmatched. Germline-derived CDR1 and CDR2 are LGHNA and YNFKEQ. The CDR3 runs 17 residues.

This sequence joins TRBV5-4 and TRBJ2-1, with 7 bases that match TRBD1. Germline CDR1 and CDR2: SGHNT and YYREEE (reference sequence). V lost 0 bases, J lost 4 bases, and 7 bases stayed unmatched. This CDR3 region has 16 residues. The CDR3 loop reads CASSLVGRGFYNEQFF. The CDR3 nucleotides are TGTGCCAGCAGCTTGGTCGGCAGGGGGTTTTACAATGAGCAGTTCTTC. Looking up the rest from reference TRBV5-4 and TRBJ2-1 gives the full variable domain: ETGVTQSPTHLIKTRGQQVTLRCSSQSGHNTVSWYQQALGQGPQFIFQYYREEENGRGNFPPRFSGLQFPNYSSELNVNALELDDSALYLCASSLVGRGFYNEQFFGPGTRLTVL.

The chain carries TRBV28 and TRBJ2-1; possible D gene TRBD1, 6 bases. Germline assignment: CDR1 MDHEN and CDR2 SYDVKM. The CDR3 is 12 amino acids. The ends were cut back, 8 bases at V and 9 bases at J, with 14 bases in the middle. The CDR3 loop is CASLQGSTEQFF. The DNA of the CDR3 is TGTGCCAGCTTACAGGGTTCGACTGAGCAGTTCTTC.

CDR3 DNA: TGCGCCAGCAGCCACGAACCGACAGGGGGCCATGGCTACACCTTC. Protein sequence: CASSHEPTGGHGYTF. This chain joins TRBV4-3 and TRBJ1-2; 10 bases agree with TRBD1. With 3 bases clipped from V and 6 bases from J, the junction kept 7 bases outside the gene matches. Germline V lookup: CDR1 LGHNA, CDR2 YSLEER. The CDR3 loop spans 15 amino acids.

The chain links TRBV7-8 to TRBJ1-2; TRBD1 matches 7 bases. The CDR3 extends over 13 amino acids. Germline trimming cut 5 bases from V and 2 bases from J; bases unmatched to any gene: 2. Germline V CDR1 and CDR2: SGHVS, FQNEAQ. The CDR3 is CASSPGQNYGYTF. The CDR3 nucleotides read TGTGCCAGCAGCCCGGGACAGAACTATGGCTACACCTTC.

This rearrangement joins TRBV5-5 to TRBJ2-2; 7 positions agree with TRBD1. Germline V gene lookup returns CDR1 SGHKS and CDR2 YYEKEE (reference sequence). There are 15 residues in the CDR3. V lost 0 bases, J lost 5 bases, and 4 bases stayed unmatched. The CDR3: CASSLGQGGTGELFF. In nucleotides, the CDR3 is TGTGCCAGCAGCTTGGGACAGGGTGGGACCGGGGAGCTGTTTTTT.

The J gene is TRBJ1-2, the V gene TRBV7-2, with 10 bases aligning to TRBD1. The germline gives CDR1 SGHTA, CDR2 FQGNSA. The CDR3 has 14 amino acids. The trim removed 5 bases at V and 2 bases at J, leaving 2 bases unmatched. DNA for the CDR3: TGTGCCAGCAGCGGACAGGGGGGGAACTATGGCTACACCTTC. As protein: CASSGQGGNYGYTF.

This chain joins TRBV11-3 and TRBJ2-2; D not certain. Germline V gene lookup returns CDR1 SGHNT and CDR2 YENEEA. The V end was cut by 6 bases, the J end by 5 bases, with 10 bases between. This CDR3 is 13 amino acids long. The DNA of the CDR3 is TGTGCCAGCAGAGCATTCGGGACCGGGGAGCTGTTTTTT. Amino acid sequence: CASRAFGTGELFF.

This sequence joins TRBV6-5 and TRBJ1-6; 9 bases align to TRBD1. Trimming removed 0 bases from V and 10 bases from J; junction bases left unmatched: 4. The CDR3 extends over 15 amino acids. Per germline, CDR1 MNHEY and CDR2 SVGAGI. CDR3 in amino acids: CASSYSRTGVSPLHF. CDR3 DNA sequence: TGTGCCAGCAGTTACTCGAGGACAGGGGTATCACCCCTCCACTTT.

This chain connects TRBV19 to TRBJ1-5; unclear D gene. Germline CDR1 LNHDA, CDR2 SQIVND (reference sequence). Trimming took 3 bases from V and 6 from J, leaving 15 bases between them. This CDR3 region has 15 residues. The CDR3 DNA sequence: TGTGCCAGTAGTATCACCGGGGAAGGCACTCAGCCCCAGCATTTT. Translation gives CASSITGEGTQPQHF. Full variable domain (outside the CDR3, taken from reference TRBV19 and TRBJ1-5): DGGITQSPKYLFRKEGQNVTLSCEQNLNHDAMYWYRQDPGQGLRLIYYSQIVNDFQKGDIAEGYSVSREKKESFPLTVTSAQKNPTAFYLCASSITGEGTQPQHFGDGTRLSIL.

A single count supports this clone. The CDR3 is CASSSTPATNEKLFF. In nucleotides, the CDR3 is TGCGCCAGCAGCTCTACCCCTGCAACTAATGAAAAACTGTTTTTT. The chain couples TRBV5-1 to TRBJ1-4; D uncertain. V was shortened by 3 bases and J by 0 bases, with 9 bases between the two germline ends. CDR3 size: 15 residues. CDR1 is SGHRS and CDR2 is YFSETQ in the germline V gene.

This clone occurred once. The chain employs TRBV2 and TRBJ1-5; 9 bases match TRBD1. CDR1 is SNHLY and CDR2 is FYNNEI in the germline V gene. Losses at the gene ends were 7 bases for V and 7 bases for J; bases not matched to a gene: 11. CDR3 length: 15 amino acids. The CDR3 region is CASKSWDRVDQPQHF. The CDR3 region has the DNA TGTGCCAGCAAATCCTGGGACAGGGTCGACCAGCCCCAGCATTTT.

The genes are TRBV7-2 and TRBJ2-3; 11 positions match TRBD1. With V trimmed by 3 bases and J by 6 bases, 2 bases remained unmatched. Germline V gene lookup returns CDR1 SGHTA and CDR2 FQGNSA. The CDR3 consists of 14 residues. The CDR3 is CASSFGTGGDTQYF. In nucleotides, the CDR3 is TGTGCCAGCAGCTTTGGGACAGGGGGGGATACGCAGTATTTT.

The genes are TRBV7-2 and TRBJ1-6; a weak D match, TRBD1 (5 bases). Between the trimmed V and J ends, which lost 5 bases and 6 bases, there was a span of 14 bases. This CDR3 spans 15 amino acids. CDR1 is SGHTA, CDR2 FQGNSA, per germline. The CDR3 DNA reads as TGTGCCAGCAGCGGCTTGGGGCTCACTAATTCACCCCTCCACTTT. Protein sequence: CASSGLGLTNSPLHF.